This TCR beta chain stems from a study of blood T cell repertoires in COVID-19. Produced via immunoSEQ multiplex PCR; TCRdb's table is partial and in-frame only. The sample gives roughly 200,000 clones, more than 75% of which show up once; 5.6% is in the top ten. Germline V gives CDR1 MDHEN, CDR2 SYDVKM. Trimming left V 1 base short and J 1 base short, with 13 bases between. The CDR3 totals 17 residues. J is TRBJ2-2 and V is TRBV28; the D gene is possibly TRBD2 (5 bases). The receptor's source is a man aged 40-49 years with acute COVID-19. Input material: PBMCs or T cells enriched from blood (not recorded which). CDR3 loop: CASSLSADWVNTGELFF. The CDR3 coding sequence is TGTGCCAGCAGTTTATCGGCGGACTGGGTGAACACCGGGGAGCTGTTTTTT.